This passage covers 15 T cell receptor beta chains from one sample sequenced in a study of control samples from healthy donors and cancer patients. Method: immunoSEQ multiplex PCR; TCRdb's copy keeps in-frame clones and lacks some. The table records over 20,000 clones, roughly four fifths of them present only once. The sample was PBMCs. The receptors stem from a man aged 60-69 years with colorectal cancer.

The chain links TRBV18 to TRBJ1-2, with D perhaps TRBD1 (5 bases). Per the germline V gene, CDR1 is KGHSH and CDR2 is LQKENI. The length of the CDR3 is 14 residues. Deletions cut 3 bases from V and 2 bases from J, with 10 bases between. The CDR3 here is CASSPLAGNYGYTF. The DNA of the CDR3 is TGTGCCAGCTCACCTCTCGCAGGGAACTATGGCTACACCTTC.

The genes are TRBV15 and TRBJ1-6, with a tentative D call TRBD1 (6 bases). Germline V gene sequence: CDR1 LNHNV, CDR2 YYDKDF (reference sequence). The CDR3 has 19 residues. Deletions cut 0 bases from V and 9 bases from J, with 24 bases between. CDR3 nucleotide sequence: TGTGCCACCAGCAGAGAGTCCCTAGAAGATTGGGGGCAGGGTTCACCCCTCCACTTT. This translates into CATSRESLEDWGQGSPLHF.

The V gene is TRBV2, the J gene TRBJ1-3; TRBD1 agrees at 7 bases. Trimming cost V 6 bases and J 0 bases; bases outside gene matches: 2. CDR3 length: 14 amino acids. Per germline, CDR1 SNHLY and CDR2 FYNNEI. This chain's CDR3 is CASRGQYSGNTIYF. The CDR3 coding sequence is TGTGCCAGCAGGGGACAGTACTCTGGAAACACCATATATTTT.

The DNA for the CDR3 is TGTGCCAGCAGTTTCAGGGGGCTAAACACTGAAGCTTTCTTT. Its translation: CASSFRGLNTEAFF. V gene TRBV27 combines with J gene TRBJ1-1; 8 bases match TRBD1. Germline V CDR1 and CDR2: MNHEY, SMNVEV (reference sequence). After removal of 3 bases from V and 2 bases from J, the junction contained 2 bases not matched to a gene. This CDR3 has 14 amino acids.

CDR3 residues: CASSFSGNEQFF. The CDR3 DNA is TGTGCCAGCAGCTTTTCCGGGAATGAGCAGTTCTTC. The V gene is TRBV11-3, the J gene TRBJ2-1; no clear D. This CDR3 comprises 12 residues. The V gene's germline CDR1 is SGHNT and CDR2 YENEEA. The V and J ends lost 3 bases and 7 bases respectively, with 7 bases between them.

The chain carries TRBV27 and TRBJ2-1, with 7 bases lining up with TRBD2. CDR1 and CDR2 from the germline V gene are MNHEY and SMNVEV (reference sequence). The CDR3 length is 18 residues. V was pared by 5 bases and J by 5 bases, with 18 bases of the junction left unmatched. CDR3 DNA sequence: TGTGCCAGCAGTCGCACCGATCTGGCGGGGGTCGCAAACAATGAGCAGTTCTTC. It encodes CASSRTDLAGVANNEQFF.

The chain uses TRBV6-5 and TRBJ1-1, with D uncertain. Germline lookup yields CDR1 MNHEY and CDR2 SVGAGI. This CDR3 contains 12 residues. V was pared by 8 bases and J by 4 bases, with 11 bases between. CDR3 region: CASSGESTEAFF. DNA for the CDR3: TGTGCCAGCTCCGGGGAGAGCACTGAAGCTTTCTTT.

This chain connects TRBV4-1 to TRBJ2-1, with a possible D match to TRBD2 (7 bases). The CDR3 consists of 15 residues. The V end lost 4 bases, the J end lost 8 bases, and 18 bases lay between the germline ends. Germline V gene sequence: CDR1 MGHRA, CDR2 YSYEKL. This chain's CDR3 is CASSLQWGGRDEQFF. CDR3 DNA: TGCGCCAGCAGCCTTCAGTGGGGGGGCAGAGATGAGCAGTTCTTC.

The chain combines TRBV7-9 with TRBJ1-2; a possible D gene is TRBD1 (5 bases). In germline, CDR1 is SEHNR, CDR2 FQNEAQ (reference sequence). With 1 base removed from V and 3 bases from J, the gap between germline ends came to 12 bases. This CDR3 comprises 15 residues. CDR3 loop: CASSLGDRLYYGYTF. The CDR3 DNA follows: TGTGCCAGCAGCTTAGGGGACCGACTCTACTATGGCTACACCTTC.

V gene TRBV6-2 or TRBV6-3 combines with J gene TRBJ1-1; TRBD1 agrees at 8 bases. The CDR3 runs 13 residues. V trimming: 0 bases; J trimming: 7 bases; junction bases outside the gene matches: 1. From germline, CDR1 is MNHEY and CDR2 SVGEGT. Written as DNA, the CDR3 is TGTGCCAGCAGTTACTCGACAGGGGTTGAAGCTTTCTTT. Translating gives CASSYSTGVEAFF.

This rearrangement joins TRBV10-3 to TRBJ1-4, with TRBD1 matching over 8 bases. V shed 10 bases, J shed 3 bases, and the junction held 4 bases outside the gene matches. CDR3 length: 13 residues. The germline CDR1 and CDR2 sequences are ENHRY and SYGVKD. CDR3 amino acids: CATTQGANEKLFF. DNA for the CDR3: TGTGCCACCACACAGGGGGCTAATGAAAAACTGTTTTTT.

The V and J genes are TRBV5-1 and TRBJ1-2; 7 bases line up with TRBD1. The CDR3 length is 17 residues. The junction had 13 bases not matched to a gene; V was cut back by 0 bases and J by 5 bases. Germline V gene data show CDR1 as SGHRS and CDR2 as YFSETQ. CDR3 in DNA: TGCGCCAGCAGCTTGGCTTTGTCTGGAAGCAGGGGGTATGGCTACACCTTC. This sequence encodes CASSLALSGSRGYGYTF.

This chain links TRBV7-2 with TRBJ1-1; the D is unclear. Germline V gene lookup returns CDR1 SGHTA and CDR2 FQGNSA. The CDR3 length is 13 residues. V lost 3 bases and J lost 6, with 11 bases in between. CDR3 sequence reads: CASSFRVGPEAFF. The CDR3 DNA reads as TGTGCCAGCAGCTTCCGAGTAGGGCCTGAAGCTTTCTTT.

This sequence joins TRBV12-5 and TRBJ2-7; D gene unclear. Between the trimmed V and J ends, which lost 3 bases and 5 bases, there was a span of 14 bases. Looked up from germline, CDR1 is LGHNT and CDR2 is FRNRAP. The CDR3 covers 14 residues. The CDR3 DNA follows: TGTGCTAGTGGTTTTGATGGCGGAATCCACGAGCAGTACTTC. Its translation: CASGFDGGIHEQYF.

This chain connects TRBV15 to TRBJ2-7; 9 nucleotides align to TRBD1. V trimming: 3 bases; J trimming: 2 bases; junction bases outside the gene matches: 2. This CDR3 has 14 amino acids. The germline V gene has CDR1 LNHNV and CDR2 YYDKDF (reference sequence). The DNA for the CDR3 is TGTGCCACCAGCAGGAGGACAGGGGCCTACGAGCAGTACTTC. The encoded protein is CATSRRTGAYEQYF.